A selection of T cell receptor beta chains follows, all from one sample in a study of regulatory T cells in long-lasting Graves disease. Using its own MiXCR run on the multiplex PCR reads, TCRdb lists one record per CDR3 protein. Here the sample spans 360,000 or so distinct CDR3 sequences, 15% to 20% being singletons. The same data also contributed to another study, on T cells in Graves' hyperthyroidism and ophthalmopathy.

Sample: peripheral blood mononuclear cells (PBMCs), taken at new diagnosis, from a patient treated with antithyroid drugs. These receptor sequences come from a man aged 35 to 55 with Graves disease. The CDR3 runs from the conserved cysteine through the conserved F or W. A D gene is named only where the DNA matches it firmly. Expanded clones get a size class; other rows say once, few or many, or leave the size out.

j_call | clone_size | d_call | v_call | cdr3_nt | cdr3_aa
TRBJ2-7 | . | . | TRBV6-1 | TGTGCCAGCAGTGAAAACTTGGTCTCCTACGAGCAGTACTTC | CASSENLVSYEQYF
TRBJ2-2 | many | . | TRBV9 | TGTGCCAGCAGCGTAGCCTTTGGGGCGCTCACCGGGGAGCTGTTTTTT | CASSVAFGALTGELFF
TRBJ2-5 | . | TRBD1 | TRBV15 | TGTGCCACCAGCAGAAGTTCGGGGACAGGGGACCAGGAGACCCAGTACTTC | CATSRSSGTGDQETQYF
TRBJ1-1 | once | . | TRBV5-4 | TGTGCCAGCAGCCCCGGGTGGGGAACTGAAGCTTTCTTT | CASSPGWGTEAFF
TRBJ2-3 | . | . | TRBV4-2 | TGTGCCAGCAGCCCCACTTTGCGGCAGGGAGGCACAGATACGCAGTATTTT | CASSPTLRQGGTDTQYF
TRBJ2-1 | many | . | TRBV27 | TGTGCCAGCAGTTTAGAGAGGGGGGGCGCTCACAATGAGCAGTTCTTC | CASSLERGGAHNEQFF
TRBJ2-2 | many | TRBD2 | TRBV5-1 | TGCGCCAGCAGCTTAAGGACTAGCGGGGACACCGGGGAGCTGTTTTTT | CASSLRTSGDTGELFF
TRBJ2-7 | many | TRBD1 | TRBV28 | TGTGCCAGCAGTTCCGGGACAGGAATCTACGAGCAGTACTTC | CASSSGTGIYEQYF
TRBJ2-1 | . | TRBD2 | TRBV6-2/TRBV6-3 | TGTGCCAGCAGTTACAACGGGGTCCTAGCGGGGGGGTGGAATGAGCAGTTCTTC | CASSYNGVLAGGWNEQFF
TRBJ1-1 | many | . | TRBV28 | TGTGCCAGCCCTTCTCAGGTGAACACTGAAGCTTTCTTT | CASPSQVNTEAFF
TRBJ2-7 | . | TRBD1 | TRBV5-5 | TGTGCCAGCAGCCGAGACAGGGATGGCGAGCAGTACTTC | CASSRDRDGEQYF
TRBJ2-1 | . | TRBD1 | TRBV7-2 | TGTGCCAGCAGCGAACCTCGGGACAGCCAAAAACATGCCTACAATGAGCAGTTCTTC | CASSEPRDSQKHAYNEQFF
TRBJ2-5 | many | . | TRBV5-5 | TGTGCCAGCAGCTTGATTCGTCAAGAGACCCAGTACTTC | CASSLIRQETQYF
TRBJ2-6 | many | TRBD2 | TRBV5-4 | TGTGCCAGCAGCCTTTCTAGCGGGGCTGGGGCCAACGTCCTGACTTTC | CASSLSSGAGANVLTF
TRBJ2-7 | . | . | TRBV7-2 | TGTGCCAGCAGCTTAGTCTCCGGACCGTTCTCCTACGAGCAGTACTTC | CASSLVSGPFSYEQYF
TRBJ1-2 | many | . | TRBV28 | TGTGCCAGCAGTTTAGGCGTAAAGGATGGCTACACCTTC | CASSLGVKDGYTF
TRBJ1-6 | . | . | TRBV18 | TGTGACAGCTCACCAGCGGCTCCTGCGGCCCTCCACTTT | CDSSPAAPAALHF
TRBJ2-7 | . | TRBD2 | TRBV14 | TGTGCCAGCAGCCAAGGACTAGCGGGGTCCTTCTACGAGCAGTACTTC | CASSQGLAGSFYEQYF